Each of the 19 T cell receptor beta chains below was sequenced from the same sample in a study of T cells in Graves' hyperthyroidism and ophthalmopathy. Authors of the study amplified TCR beta CDR3 regions from RNA transcripts. During a first-round RT-PCR of the TCR CDR3, the HTBI primer set was used. Each CDR3 protein gets one entry after TCRdb re-called the multiplex PCR reads with MiXCR. The data show 530,000 or so distinct CDR3 sequences, around 46% seen once. Sequences were obtained from peripheral blood or thyroid tissue (not recorded which). The receptors here all came from a woman in her late teens or twenties with Graves' hyperthyroidism.

The chain carries TRBV24-1 and TRBJ2-1; D unclear. Germline loops: CDR1 KGHDR, CDR2 SFDVKD. Trimming pared 3 bases from V and 4 bases from J, leaving 9 bases between. The CDR3 is 14 residues long. The CDR3: CATSDDRGYNEQFF. The CDR3 DNA follows: TGTGCCACCAGTGATGACCGTGGGTACAATGAGCAGTTCTTC.

This clonotype was seen repeatedly, ten times or more. This chain joins TRBV20-1 and TRBJ1-6; TRBD1 matches 9 bases. The CDR3 is 15 amino acids. Trimming removed 3 bases from V and 6 bases from J; junction bases left unmatched: 6. Per the germline V gene, CDR1 is DFQATT and CDR2 is SNEGSKA (reference sequence). The CDR3 region has the DNA TGCAGTGCTAGGCCCGGGACAGGGCTTAATTCACCCCTCCACTTT. It encodes CSARPGTGLNSPLHF.

This clonotype was seen ten or more times. The chain uses TRBV25-1 and TRBJ2-7; tentative D call: TRBD1 (6 bases). This CDR3 has 14 residues. With 4 bases removed from V and 2 bases from J, the gap between germline ends came to 12 bases. Germline V gene lookup returns CDR1 MGHDK and CDR2 SYGVNS. The CDR3 nucleotides are TGTGCCAGCAGTGGGATGGACAGTACCTACGAGCAGTACTTC. Encoded protein: CASSGMDSTYEQYF.

With respect to this clonotype: At one boundary the junction diverges from the germline segment, which might be a read error. This chain's CDR3 is CASREVGANYGDTF. Written as DNA, the CDR3 is TGCGCCAGCAGGGAAGTGGGTGCTAACTATGGCGACACCTTC. The rearrangement uses TRBV2 and TRBJ1-2; TRBD1 is a possible D gene (5 bases). Germline CDR1 and CDR2: SNHLY and FYNNEI. This CDR3 has 14 residues.

V gene TRBV24-1 combines with J gene TRBJ2-5, with no clear D. Germline V gives CDR1 KGHDR, CDR2 SFDVKD. Trimming left V 5 bases short and J 11 bases short, with 20 bases between. This CDR3 has 14 residues. Here the CDR3 reads CATSAPTGRSEQYF. For the CDR3, the DNA is TGTGCCACCAGTGCCCCGACTGGGCGGAGTGAGCAGTACTTC.

This clonotype was found many times. The chain employs TRBV7-2 and TRBJ1-6, with D hard to call. Germline V lookup: CDR1 SGHTA, CDR2 FQGNSA. The V end lost 5 bases, the J end lost 6 bases, and 8 bases lay between the germline ends. The CDR3 has 13 amino acids. The CDR3 spells CASSLGRNSPLHF. In nucleotides, the CDR3 is TGTGCCAGCAGCCTCGGCCGTAATTCACCCCTCCACTTT. The full variable domain, rest sourced from reference TRBV7-2 and TRBJ1-6, is GAGVSQSPSNKVTEKGKDVELRCDPISGHTALYWYRQSLGQGLEFLIYFQGNSAPDKSGLPSDRFSAERTGGSVSTLTIQRTQQEDSAVYLCASSLGRNSPLHFGNGTRLTVT.

In its sample, this clonotype was seen many times. The V gene is TRBV12-3 or TRBV12-4, the J gene TRBJ1-6, with D maybe TRBD1 (5 bases). The CDR3 extends over 16 amino acids. Trimming shortened V by 5 bases and J by 8 bases, and 19 bases separated the two germline ends. In nucleotides, the CDR3 is TGTGCCAGCAGTCTGATGGGGCGGCCTCCATATTCACCCCTCCACTTT. Its protein product is CASSLMGRPPYSPLHF.

This clonotype was picked up many times. V is TRBV10-3 and J is TRBJ1-1; no definite D call. The CDR3 has 12 amino acids. Germline-derived CDR1 and CDR2 are ENHRY and SYGVKD. The V gene lost 6 bases and the J gene lost 2 bases, with 7 bases spanning the gap. The CDR3 here is CAIRPINTEAFF. The CDR3 DNA sequence: TGTGCCATCAGGCCTATCAACACTGAAGCTTTCTTT.

This clonotype was recorded at least ten times. The chain recombines TRBV20-1 with TRBJ1-5, with D hard to call. Trimming pared 4 bases from V and 4 bases from J, leaving 14 bases between. Per the germline V gene, CDR1 is DFQATT and CDR2 is SNEGSKA (reference sequence). The CDR3 runs to 14 residues. The CDR3 coding sequence is TGCAGTGCTACCCCCGGGTCCCGAAATCAGCCCCAGCATTTT. It specifies CSATPGSRNQPQHF.

In regard to this clonotype: A read error may account for a junction end that differs from germline. The V call is TRBV7-3, the J call TRBJ1-2, with D possibly TRBD1 on 6 matching bases. Per the germline V gene, CDR1 is SGHTA and CDR2 is FQGTGA. This CDR3 is built from 15 residues. Here the CDR3 DNA reads TGTGCCAGCAGCCTCCGGCGGGGGGCTGGCTATGGCCACACCTTC. Protein sequence: CASSLRRGAGYGHTF.

This sequence joins TRBV7-9 and TRBJ2-1; D possibly uses TRBD1 or TRBD2 (5 bases each). Per germline, CDR1 SEHNR and CDR2 FQNEAQ (reference sequence). With 8 bases removed from V and 3 bases from J, the gap between germline ends came to 17 bases. The CDR3 length is 15 residues. The CDR3 protein is CASGGWQGGYNEQFF. The CDR3 bases are TGTGCCAGCGGAGGCTGGCAGGGCGGCTACAATGAGCAGTTCTTC.

The rearrangement links TRBV7-9 to TRBJ1-4, with 8 bases lining up with TRBD1. V gave up 5 bases and J gave up 8 bases; unmatched junction bases: 10. The CDR3 length is 15 residues. CDR1 is SEHNR, CDR2 FQNEAQ, per germline (reference sequence). The DNA for the CDR3 is TGTGCCAGCAGCAGAGGGGCAGGGGGCTCCGAAAAACTGTTTTTT. Amino acids: CASSRGAGGSEKLFF.

The table lists this clonotype with many counts. At one end the junction does not follow the germline gene, possibly because of a read error. The V and J genes are TRBV7-7 and TRBJ2-3; 8 bases are a match to TRBD2. Germline CDR1 and CDR2: SSHAT and FNYEAQ (reference sequence). This CDR3 has 14 residues. The CDR3 DNA reads TGTGCTAGCAGCCCCGGGACTAGGGCAGATACGCAGTATTTT. Protein: CASSPGTRADTQYF.

This clonotype was seen at least ten times. This rearrangement joins TRBV6-9 to TRBJ2-7, with TRBD1 matching over 7 bases. V gave up 10 bases and J gave up 9 bases; unmatched junction bases: 9. CDR3 size: 11 residues. Germline lookup yields CDR1 MNHGY and CDR2 SVAAGI. The chain's CDR3 is CATLQGVWQYF. The CDR3 region has the DNA TGTGCCACTCTCCAGGGGGTTTGGCAGTACTTC.

The CDR3 DNA reads as TGTGCCAGCAGCGTAGGGATCGGGCAGGGGAGCAATGAGCAGTTCTTC. It specifies CASSVGIGQGSNEQFF. The chain has TRBV9 and TRBJ2-1; D perhaps matches TRBD1 (6 bases). Germline V CDR1 and CDR2: SGDLS, YYNGEE. The CDR3 is 16 residues long. The germline V and J ends were trimmed by 0 bases and 6 bases, with 16 bases remaining between them.

The genes are TRBV5-6 and TRBJ1-5; possible D gene TRBD1, 5 bases. This CDR3 region has 16 residues. The germline V and J ends were trimmed by 2 bases and 2 bases, with 14 bases remaining between them. Germline CDR1 SGHDT, CDR2 YYEEEE. The CDR3 DNA sequence: TGTGCCAGCAGCTTTTCTGGGGGGATGCGCAATCAGCCCCAGCATTTT. Its protein is CASSFSGGMRNQPQHF.

The chain joins TRBV2 to TRBJ1-1; TRBD1 matches at 9 bases. This CDR3 is 14 amino acids long. Germline CDR1 is SNHLY and CDR2 is FYNNEI. J gave up 3 bases and V 4 bases, and 3 bases lay outside the gene matches. CDR3: CASSGQGVHTEAFF. Here the CDR3 DNA reads TGTGCCAGCAGTGGACAGGGGGTACACACTGAAGCTTTCTTT. Looking up the rest from reference TRBV2 and TRBJ1-1 gives the full variable domain: EPEVTQTPSHQVTQMGQEVILRCVPISNHLYFYWYRQILGQKVEFLVSFYNNEISEKSEIFDDQFSVERPDGSNFTLKIRSTKLEDSAMYFCASSGQGVHTEAFFGQGTRLTVV.

Points on this clonotype: A much larger clonotype is one base distant, so this may be a read error. As the CDR3 is not closed by the conserved phenylalanine or tryptophan, this likely results from a read error. The chain is built from TRBV2 and TRBJ1-4; 10 nucleotides line up with TRBD1. Looked up from germline, CDR1 is SNHLY and CDR2 is FYNNEI. The CDR3 runs to 12 residues. After removal of 7 bases from V and 8 bases from J, the junction contained 1 base not matched to a gene. CDR3 residues: CASKTGGEKLFL. For the CDR3, the DNA is TGTGCCAGCAAGACAGGGGGCGAAAAACTGTTTCTT.

The chain recombines TRBV7-6 with TRBJ1-6; a possible D gene is TRBD1 (6 bases). CDR3 length: 15 residues. With 5 bases removed from V and 6 bases from J, the gap between germline ends came to 14 bases. In germline, CDR1 is SGHVS, CDR2 FNYEAQ. CDR3: CASSRGDVGNSPLHF. CDR3 nucleotides: TGTGCCAGCAGCAGGGGGGACGTGGGTAATTCACCCCTCCACTTT.